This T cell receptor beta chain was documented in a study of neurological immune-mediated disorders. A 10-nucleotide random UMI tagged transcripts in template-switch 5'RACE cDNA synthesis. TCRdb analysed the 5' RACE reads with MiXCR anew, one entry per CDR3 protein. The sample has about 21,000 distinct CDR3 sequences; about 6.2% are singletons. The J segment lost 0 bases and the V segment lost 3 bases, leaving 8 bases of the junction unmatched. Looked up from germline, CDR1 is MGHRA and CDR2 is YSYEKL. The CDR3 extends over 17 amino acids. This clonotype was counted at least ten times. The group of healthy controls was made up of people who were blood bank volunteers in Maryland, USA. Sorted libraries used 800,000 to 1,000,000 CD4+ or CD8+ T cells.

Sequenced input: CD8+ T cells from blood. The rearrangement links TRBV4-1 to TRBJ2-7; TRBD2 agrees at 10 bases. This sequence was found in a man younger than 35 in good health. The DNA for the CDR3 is TGCGCCAGCAGCCACGCCATGACTAGCGGGTACTCCTACGAGCAGTACTTC. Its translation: CASSHAMTSGYSYEQYF.